These 6 T cell receptor beta chains were sequenced from one sample in a study of tumor-infiltrating lymphocytes in primary liver carcinoma. TCR beta cDNA was reverse-transcribed from about 0.45 ug of total RNA. The reaction used a constant-region primer and ProtoScript II reverse transcriptase. Slightly modified ARM-PCR, run as three nested multiplex PCR rounds, produced the TCR beta libraries. With TRBV1-TRBV30 forward primers and a C-beta reverse primer, the first two PCR rounds were run for around 11 cycles each. Each CDR3 protein is one row after TCRdb ran MiXCR on the multiplex PCR reads. This table has about 180,000 distinct CDR3 sequences, 60% appearing once. Unsorted whole blood yielded blood RNA, and germline DNA was extracted as well. Sequences were obtained from peripheral blood. The source of these receptors is a man aged 40-49 years with primary liver carcinoma and hepatitis B virus infection.

This sequence joins TRBV11-1 and TRBJ2-5; perhaps TRBD2 as D (6 bases). The V gene's germline CDR1 is SGHAT and CDR2 FQDESV (reference sequence). This CDR3 is built from 12 residues. V gave up 6 bases and J gave up 5 bases, with 10 bases separating them. The CDR3, as DNA: TGTGCCAGCAGATCGGGGGAGGAGACCCAGTACTTC. Its translation: CASRSGEETQYF.

This chain links TRBV7-8 with TRBJ2-3; tentatively, D is TRBD1 (6 bases). The CDR3 extends over 15 amino acids. Germline CDR1 reads SGHVS; CDR2 reads FQNEAQ. V lost 0 bases and J lost 6, with 13 bases in between. The CDR3 loop reads CASSLAGQLLDTQYF. The CDR3 coding sequence is TGTGCCAGCAGCTTAGCTGGACAGTTACTGGATACGCAGTATTTT.

The V gene is TRBV13, the J gene TRBJ2-7, with no clear D. Looked up from germline, CDR1 is PRHDT and CDR2 is FYEKMQ (reference sequence). This CDR3 has 12 residues. V gave up 1 base and J gave up 5 bases, with 6 bases separating them. Written as DNA, the CDR3 is TGTGCCAGCAGCTTAGCCTTCAACGAGCAGTACTTC. It translates to CASSLAFNEQYF.

A note on this clonotype: Being one base from a much bigger clone, this may be a read error. This sequence joins TRBV6-2 or TRBV6-3 and TRBJ2-7; TRBD2 might be the D (5 bases). The CDR3 spans 16 residues. V dropped 7 bases and J dropped 0 bases, with 19 bases sitting between them. Germline lookup yields CDR1 MNHEY and CDR2 SVGEGT. DNA for the CDR3: TGTGCCAGCATCCCTGCCAAGCGGCTTAGCTCCTACGAGCAGTACTTC. Amino acids: CASIPAKRLSSYEQYF.

This rearrangement joins TRBV6-5 to TRBJ1-4; no reliable D call. The CDR3 length is 15 residues. The V end was cut by 0 bases, the J end by 10 bases, with 15 bases between. Germline-derived CDR1 and CDR2 are MNHEY and SVGAGI. The DNA for the CDR3 is TGTGCCAGCAGTTACTCGCCGACGGCCCGTGGAAAACTGTTTTTT. Its protein product is CASSYSPTARGKLFF.

J is TRBJ1-1 and V is TRBV6-5; 7 bases match TRBD1. This CDR3 spans 15 amino acids. CDR1 and CDR2 (germline): MNHEY, SVGAGI. Germline trimming cut 7 bases from V and 1 base from J; bases unmatched to any gene: 9. The CDR3 DNA reads as TGTGCCAGCACCGACCGGGGACAGACGAACACTGAAGCTTTCTTT. Translating gives CASTDRGQTNTEAFF.